Listed below are T cell receptor beta chains from one sample, sequenced in a study of blood T cell repertoires in COVID-19. Profiled with immunoSEQ multiplex PCR; TCRdb holds only in-frame clones, not every one. This sample has 250,000 to 350,000 clones, with approximately 88% found just once. Sequenced material: peripheral blood. These receptors all come from a man younger than 35 with active or convalescent COVID-19. The CDR3 runs from the conserved cysteine through the conserved F or W. Fields, in order: clone size, V gene, J gene, D gene, CDR3 protein, CDR3 DNA. The D gene is left open where the match is weak. Not all rows give a size; the values are once, few, many and, for expanded clones, a class.

size: NA; V: TRBV12-5; J: TRBJ2-1; D: NA; CDR3: CASGLVDGRSSYNEQFF; DNA: TGTGCTAGTGGTTTGGTTGATGGCCGCAGCTCCTACAATGAGCAGTTCTTC
size: NA; V: TRBV4-1; J: TRBJ2-2; D: NA; CDR3: CASSQDRGGELFF; DNA: TGCGCCAGCAGCCAAGATCGGGGCGGGGAGCTGTTTTTT
size: once; V: TRBV13; J: TRBJ2-2; D: NA; CDR3: CASRTRAEAGELFF; DNA: TGTGCCAGCAGAACCCGAGCGGAGGCCGGGGAGCTGTTTTTT
size: NA; V: TRBV19; J: TRBJ1-1; D: NA; CDR3: CASSLLNTEAFF; DNA: TGTGCCAGTAGTCTATTGAACACTGAAGCTTTCTTT
size: NA; V: TRBV27; J: TRBJ2-7; D: TRBD2; CDR3: CASGWTSGSYEQYF; DNA: TGTGCCAGCGGGTGGACTAGCGGCTCCTACGAGCAGTACTTC
size: NA; V: TRBV19; J: TRBJ1-4; D: NA; CDR3: CASSNPTDNNEKLFF; DNA: TGTGCCAGTAGTAACCCGACAGATAATAATGAAAAACTGTTTTTT
size: NA; V: TRBV3-1/TRBV3-2; J: TRBJ2-3; D: TRBD2; CDR3: CASNPTSGGTIPPADTQYF; DNA: TGTGCCAGCAACCCCACTAGCGGGGGGACAATCCCGCCCGCAGATACGCAGTATTTT
size: NA; V: TRBV10-2; J: TRBJ2-1; D: TRBD2; CDR3: CASSEILAGGSNEQFF; DNA: TGCGCCAGCAGTGAGATACTAGCGGGGGGGAGCAATGAGCAGTTCTTC
size: NA; V: TRBV24-1; J: TRBJ1-2; D: NA; CDR3: CATRQDVMYGYTF; DNA: TGTGCCACCCGACAGGACGTAATGTATGGCTACACCTTC
size: NA; V: TRBV5-1; J: TRBJ2-2; D: TRBD2; CDR3: CASSAAGGSTGELFF; DNA: TGCGCCAGCAGCGCGGCGGGGGGCAGCACCGGGGAGCTGTTTTTT
size: few; V: TRBV4-1; J: TRBJ2-7; D: TRBD1; CDR3: CASSETGRNYEQYF; DNA: TGCGCCAGCAGCGAGACAGGGCGGAACTACGAGCAGTACTTC
size: NA; V: TRBV19; J: TRBJ1-1; D: NA; CDR3: CASSIGSFRVENTEAFF; DNA: TGTGCCAGTAGTATTGGATCTTTTCGGGTAGAGAACACTGAAGCTTTCTTT
size: once; V: TRBV14; J: TRBJ2-1; D: NA; CDR3: CASSQGPGQVDNEQFF; DNA: TGTGCCAGCAGCCAAGGGCCGGGACAAGTAGACAATGAGCAGTTCTTC
size: once; V: TRBV2; J: TRBJ2-5; D: TRBD1; CDR3: CASRGTGAETQYF; DNA: TGTGCCAGCAGGGGCACAGGGGCAGAGACCCAGTACTTC
size: NA; V: TRBV14; J: TRBJ2-1; D: NA; CDR3: CASSQDRGHALFF; DNA: TGTGCCAGCAGCCAAGATCGGGGACATGCCCTTTTCTTC
size: NA; V: TRBV4-1; J: TRBJ1-2; D: NA; CDR3: CASSQDRQGRGYTF; DNA: TGCGCCAGCAGCCAAGATCGGCAGGGCCGAGGCTACACCTTC
size: NA; V: TRBV16; J: TRBJ1-1; D: NA; CDR3: CASSQWPTQNTEAFF; DNA: TGTGCCAGCAGCCAATGGCCGACACAGAACACTGAAGCTTTCTTT
size: NA; V: TRBV4-2; J: TRBJ2-1; D: NA; CDR3: CASSQDKRSSYNEQFF; DNA: TGTGCCAGCAGCCAAGATAAGCGGAGCTCCTACAATGAGCAGTTCTTC
size: NA; V: TRBV10-1; J: TRBJ2-1; D: NA; CDR3: CASSEYKSGYNEQFF; DNA: TGCGCCAGCAGTGAGTATAAATCAGGCTACAATGAGCAGTTCTTC
size: NA; V: TRBV4-1; J: TRBJ1-1; D: NA; CDR3: CATSRPETASTEAFF; DNA: TGCGCCACCAGCCGGCCGGAGACAGCCAGCACTGAAGCTTTCTTT
size: NA; V: TRBV6-6; J: TRBJ1-1; D: TRBD1; CDR3: CASMPGVRGLKVFF; DNA: TGTGCCAGCATGCCCGGTGTTAGGGGGCTCAAGGTTTTCTTT
size: NA; V: TRBV5-6; J: TRBJ1-1; D: NA; CDR3: CASSLERPGISAFF; DNA: TGTGCCAGCAGCTTGGAGCGGCCTGGAATTTCAGCTTTCTTT
size: NA; V: TRBV4-1; J: TRBJ1-1; D: NA; CDR3: CASSQVQVTEAFF; DNA: TGCGCCAGCAGCCAAGTTCAGGTAACTGAAGCTTTCTTT
size: NA; V: TRBV2; J: TRBJ1-5; D: NA; CDR3: CASTAGGNQPQHF; DNA: TGTGCCAGCACTGCCGGAGGCAATCAGCCCCAGCATTTT
size: NA; V: TRBV7-2; J: TRBJ1-4; D: NA; CDR3: CASSLGSGTGNEKLFF; DNA: TGTGCCAGCAGCTTGGGTTCGGGGACTGGGAATGAAAAACTGTTTTTT
size: NA; V: TRBV13; J: TRBJ1-3; D: TRBD1; CDR3: CASSYGQGDGNTIYF; DNA: TGTGCCAGCAGCTACGGACAGGGAGATGGAAACACCATATATTTT
size: NA; V: TRBV10-3; J: TRBJ2-7; D: TRBD1; CDR3: CAIREGTGTYEQYF; DNA: TGTGCCATCAGGGAAGGGACAGGAACCTACGAGCAGTACTTC
size: NA; V: TRBV11-2; J: TRBJ2-1; D: TRBD2; CDR3: CASSLGAGRTYNEQFF; DNA: TGTGCCAGCAGCTTAGGAGCGGGGAGAACCTACAATGAGCAGTTCTTC
size: NA; V: TRBV6-6; J: TRBJ1-2; D: NA; CDR3: CASSPTGIPFPNYGYTF; DNA: TGTGCCAGCAGTCCCACAGGGATACCTTTTCCGAACTATGGCTACACCTTC
size: NA; V: TRBV27; J: TRBJ2-4; D: NA; CDR3: CASSLSGVHIQYF; DNA: TGTGCCAGCAGTTTATCAGGGGTGCACATTCAGTACTTC
size: NA; V: TRBV7-2; J: TRBJ2-5; D: NA; CDR3: CASSAQLQETQYF; DNA: TGTGCCAGCAGCGCCCAGTTACAAGAGACCCAGTACTTC
size: NA; V: TRBV5-5; J: TRBJ1-2; D: NA; CDR3: CASSLATGTYYGYTF; DNA: TGTGCCAGCAGCTTGGCCACAGGGACCTACTATGGCTACACCTTC
size: NA; V: TRBV5-1; J: TRBJ2-1; D: TRBD2; CDR3: CASSPGGNEQFF; DNA: TGCGCCAGCAGCCCCGGGGGGAATGAGCAGTTCTTC
size: NA; V: TRBV7-6; J: TRBJ1-3; D: NA; CDR3: CASSLVGLSGNTIYF; DNA: TGTGCCAGCAGCTTAGTTGGGCTCTCTGGAAACACCATATATTTT
size: few; V: TRBV3-1/TRBV3-2; J: TRBJ2-1; D: TRBD2; CDR3: CASSQGTREQFF; DNA: TGTGCCAGCAGCCAGGGGACTAGGGAGCAGTTCTTC
size: NA; V: TRBV5-6; J: TRBJ2-2; D: NA; CDR3: CASSFITVRSTGELFF; DNA: TGTGCCAGCAGCTTTATAACAGTTAGGTCCACCGGGGAGCTGTTTTTT
size: many; V: TRBV29-1; J: TRBJ1-6; D: TRBD1; CDR3: CSFADRGNSPLHF; DNA: TGCAGCTTCGCGGACAGGGGCAATTCACCCCTCCACTTT
size: NA; V: TRBV5-1; J: TRBJ2-7; D: NA; CDR3: CASRDRARLYEQYF; DNA: TGCGCCAGTCGTGACAGAGCTCGCCTCTACGAGCAGTACTTC
size: NA; V: TRBV25-1; J: TRBJ2-1; D: NA; CDR3: CASSERGQSSYNEQFF; DNA: TGTGCCAGCAGTGAACGAGGACAAAGCTCCTACAATGAGCAGTTCTTC
size: few; V: TRBV7-9; J: TRBJ1-5; D: NA; CDR3: CASSLGGLNQPQHF; DNA: TGTGCCAGCAGCTTAGGGGGGCTCAATCAGCCCCAGCATTTT
size: NA; V: TRBV4-2; J: TRBJ2-3; D: TRBD2; CDR3: CASSQESRGGRPNTQYF; DNA: TGTGCCAGCAGCCAAGAAAGTCGGGGGGGCAGGCCAAATACGCAGTATTTT
size: few; V: TRBV7-8; J: TRBJ1-2; D: TRBD1; CDR3: CASSLTGTGAFYGYTF; DNA: TGTGCCAGCAGCTTAACCGGGACAGGGGCTTTCTATGGCTACACCTTC
size: NA; V: TRBV3-1/TRBV3-2; J: TRBJ2-1; D: NA; CDR3: CASSQDASEQFF; DNA: TGTGCCAGCAGCCAAGATGCTAGTGAGCAGTTCTTC
size: NA; V: TRBV19; J: TRBJ1-6; D: NA; CDR3: CASTRGSSYNSPLHF; DNA: TGTGCCTCCACTAGGGGGAGCTCCTATAATTCACCCCTCCACTTT
size: NA; V: TRBV5-6; J: TRBJ1-4; D: NA; CDR3: CASSSILATNEKLFF; DNA: TGTGCCAGCAGCTCAATACTCGCAACTAATGAAAAACTGTTTTTT
size: NA; V: TRBV5-4; J: TRBJ2-1; D: NA; CDR3: CASSWSGEQFF; DNA: TGTGCCAGCAGCTGGTCGGGTGAGCAGTTCTTC
size: NA; V: TRBV5-1; J: TRBJ1-1; D: TRBD1; CDR3: CASRQRTGQVNTEAFF; DNA: TGCGCCAGCAGGCAAAGGACAGGGCAGGTAAACACTGAAGCTTTCTTT
size: NA; V: TRBV6-6; J: TRBJ1-6; D: TRBD1; CDR3: CASSYPAGGSSPLHF; DNA: TGTGCCAGCAGTTACCCGGCAGGGGGTAGTTCACCCCTCCACTTT
size: few; V: TRBV3-1/TRBV3-2; J: TRBJ1-1; D: TRBD1; CDR3: CASSLRDRGPGTEAFF; DNA: TGTGCCAGCAGCCTCCGGGACAGGGGGCCCGGCACTGAAGCTTTCTTT
size: NA; V: TRBV3-1/TRBV3-2; J: TRBJ2-3; D: TRBD2; CDR3: CASSQEDRGVDTDTQYF; DNA: TGTGCCAGCAGCCAAGAGGACCGGGGGGTGGACACAGATACGCAGTATTTT
size: NA; V: TRBV7-6; J: TRBJ2-1; D: TRBD1; CDR3: CASSPMGQGLRNEQFF; DNA: TGTGCCAGCAGCCCCATGGGACAGGGGTTGAGGAATGAGCAGTTCTTC
size: NA; V: TRBV21-1; J: TRBJ2-1; D: NA; CDR3: CASSKVGSGGSEQFF; DNA: TGTGCCAGCAGCAAAGTAGGGTCAGGGGGCAGTGAGCAGTTCTTC
size: NA; V: TRBV6-1; J: TRBJ2-7; D: TRBD1; CDR3: CASSEWIGQGSYEQYF; DNA: TGTGCCAGCAGTGAATGGATAGGACAGGGGTCTTACGAGCAGTACTTC
size: few; V: TRBV15; J: TRBJ2-3; D: NA; CDR3: CATSRESGSPDTQYF; DNA: TGTGCCACCAGCAGAGAGTCGGGGTCTCCAGATACGCAGTATTTT
size: NA; V: TRBV4-3; J: TRBJ2-1; D: NA; CDR3: CASSQDLLADSYNEQFF; DNA: TGCGCCAGCAGCCAAGACCTCCTGGCTGACTCCTACAATGAGCAGTTCTTC